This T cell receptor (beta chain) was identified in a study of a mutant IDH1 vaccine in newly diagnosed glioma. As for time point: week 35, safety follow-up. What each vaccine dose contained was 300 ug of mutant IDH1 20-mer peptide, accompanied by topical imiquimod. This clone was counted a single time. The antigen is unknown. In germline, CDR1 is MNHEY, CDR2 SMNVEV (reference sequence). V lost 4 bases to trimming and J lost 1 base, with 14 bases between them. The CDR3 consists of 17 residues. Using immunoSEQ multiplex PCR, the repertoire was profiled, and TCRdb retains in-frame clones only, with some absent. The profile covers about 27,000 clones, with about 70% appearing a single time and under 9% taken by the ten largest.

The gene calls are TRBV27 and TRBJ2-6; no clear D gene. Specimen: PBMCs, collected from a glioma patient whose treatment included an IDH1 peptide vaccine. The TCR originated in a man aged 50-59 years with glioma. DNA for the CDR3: TGTGCCAGCAGTTCCCTACTTGAGCAGTCTGGGGCCAACGTCCTGACTTTC. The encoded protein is CASSSLLEQSGANVLTF.